This T cell receptor (beta chain) was recorded in a study of technical replicates of blood from a few donors. This table comes from immunoSEQ multiplex PCR, and its TCRdb copy is limited to in-frame clones, with some not included. The table has tens of thousands of clones, approximately 96% seen once. Germline assignment: CDR1 SNHLY and CDR2 FYNNEI. Deletions cut 8 bases from V and 8 bases from J, with 16 bases between. The CDR3 runs to 13 residues. The genes are TRBV2 and TRBJ2-1, with D perhaps matching TRBD2 (6 bases). Sequencing was performed on T cells isolated from PBMCs. The origin of this receptor is a human donor in good health. CDR3 sequence (DNA): TGTGCCAGCCTGGGGGAGTCGGGGGATGAGCAGTTCTTC. As protein: CASLGESGDEQFF.